The text below deals with one T cell receptor (beta chain). Its matching antigen is unknown. Specified time point: cycle 4 day 1 (C4D1), after 5 to 7 weeks of nivolumab. Relapse was seen in all patients after autologous stem cell transplantation, and brentuximab vedotin exposure was variable. Complete response, partial response or progressive disease were the best responses. The protocol was immunoSEQ multiplex PCR, while the TCRdb copy is restricted to in-frame clones and leaves out a portion. The table records 13,000 or so clones, approximately 80% of them present only once. The CDR3 totals 15 residues. The germline gives CDR1 SGHNT, CDR2 YYREEE (reference sequence). V lost 5 bases, J lost 2 bases, and 2 bases stayed unmatched. The sample originates from a study of PD-1 blockade in classical Hodgkin lymphoma. Overall study results and limits: Lower baseline TCR diversity marked trial partial responders and progressors. The study found that TCR diversity rose significantly by C4D1 in CD4+ but not CD8+ cells.

This specimen consisted of peripheral blood mononuclear cells (PBMCs), obtained before the fourth cycle of nivolumab. The chain combines TRBV5-4 with TRBJ2-5, with 14 bases identical to TRBD2. The TCR was taken from a human donor with classical Hodgkin lymphoma. Here the CDR3 reads CASRRLAGGQETQYF. The CDR3 DNA follows: TGTGCCAGCAGGCGACTAGCGGGGGGGCAAGAGACCCAGTACTTC.